The 3 T cell receptor beta chains reported below all come from one sample, sequenced in a study of T cell clones after liver transplantation. Sequenced by immunoSEQ multiplex PCR; TCRdb stores in-frame clones only, minus some. In the table there are tens of thousands of clones, 92% of which are singletons. The specimen comprised CD4+ T cells from blood, sampled less than 26 months after liver transplant. These receptors were obtained from a human patient who received a liver transplant. The T cells may come from the graft donor.

The chain has TRBV13 and TRBJ2-7; D call uncertain. This CDR3 region has 16 residues. Trimming left V 1 base short and J 0 bases short, with 13 bases between. Germline CDR1 PRHDT, CDR2 FYEKMQ (reference sequence). The CDR3 region has the DNA TGTGCCAGCAGCTTAGTAGGTGGGCTCAGCTCCTACGAGCAGTACTTC. Its protein is CASSLVGGLSSYEQYF.

V is TRBV25-1 and J is TRBJ2-1, with D unresolved. This CDR3 spans 13 amino acids. Trimming left V 4 bases short and J 6 bases short, with 10 bases between. Germline-derived CDR1 and CDR2 are MGHDK and SYGVNS. The CDR3 sequence is CASSGPTGNEQFF. CDR3 DNA sequence: TGTGCCAGCAGTGGCCCCACTGGCAATGAGCAGTTCTTC.

This chain connects TRBV11-3 to TRBJ2-1, with TRBD2 identical over 12 bases. Germline values: CDR1 SGHNT, CDR2 YENEEA. V gave up 4 bases and J gave up 7 bases; unmatched junction bases: 5. This CDR3 has 15 residues. The CDR3 reads CASSSLAGGGNEQFF. The CDR3 DNA follows: TGTGCCAGCAGCTCACTAGCGGGAGGTGGAAATGAGCAGTTCTTC. The variable domain in full, completed from reference TRBV11-3 and TRBJ2-1, reads EAGVVQSPRYKIIEKKQPVAFWCNPISGHNTLYWYLQNLGQGPELLIRYENEEAVDDSQLPKDRFSAERLKGVDSTLKIQPAELGDSAVYLCASSSLAGGGNEQFFGPGTRLTVL.